This T cell receptor beta chain was documented in a study of OX40 agonist ivuxolimab in advanced cancers. Sequencing was performed with immunoSEQ multiplex PCR; in TCRdb, only in-frame clones are kept and a portion is missing. The sample comprises tens of thousands of clones, 85% to 95% of which are singletons, and approximately 0.69% rests with the top ten. The origin of this receptor is an adult with an advanced solid tumor such as melanoma, head and neck, liver or kidney cancer. The sample in question was CD4+ or CD8+ T cells sorted from blood, obtained in a trial of the OX40 agonist ivuxolimab.

This CDR3 reads CASTPGGGYDQPQHF. Here the CDR3 DNA reads TGTGCCAGCACCCCGGGGGGGGGATACGATCAGCCCCAGCATTTT. V and J are TRBV2 and TRBJ1-5, with D perhaps TRBD1 (5 bases). Germline V gene sequence: CDR1 SNHLY, CDR2 FYNNEI. V was shortened by 7 bases and J by 5 bases, with 18 bases between the two germline ends. CDR3 length: 15 residues.